This TCR beta chain was sequenced for a study of cytomegalovirus exposure and HLA in healthy donors. Study observations and caveats: Most TCR sequences proved rare, with some public TCRs found in many donors.

Note on this clone: Its cognate antigen is unknown.

This table comes from immunoSEQ multiplex PCR, and its TCRdb copy is limited to in-frame clones, with some not included. The data contain some 83,000 clones, roughly 95% of them singletons. The CDR3 is made up of 16 amino acids. Germline V gene sequence: CDR1 MGHRA, CDR2 YSYEKL. V lost 1 base to trimming and J lost 0 bases, with 12 bases between them. This clonotype originated in a woman younger than 35 in good health and CMV-seropositive. V gene TRBV4-1 combines with J gene TRBJ1-1, with D hard to call. The sequenced sample was PBMCs. The CDR3 region has the DNA TGCGCCAGCAGCCAAGTGCAGAAAATGATGAACACTGAAGCTTTCTTT. This encodes CASSQVQKMMNTEAFF.